The present TCR beta chain was sequenced within a study of beta chain features in type 1 diabetes. Study context: Healthy donors and patients showed comparable age, gender and cell yields.

CD45RO/CCR7/CD25/CD127/CD95/CD27 staining was used to isolate CD4+ naive, central memory, regulatory and stem cell-like memory cells by sorting. Investigators reverse transcribed all isolated RNA, so they sequenced expressed TCRB transcripts. Produced via immunoSEQ multiplex PCR; TCRdb's table is partial and in-frame only. The sample records roughly 130,000 clones, roughly 15% being singletons. The CDR3 runs to 15 residues. From germline, CDR1 is SGHKS and CDR2 YYEKEE (reference sequence). V lost 4 bases to trimming and J lost 6 bases; unmatched junction nucleotides: 3. This clone was picked up a small number of times. Its antigen remains unknown. Study-wide findings and caveats: Across patients, naive, central memory and Treg TCRB repertoires exhibited apparently greater similarity than was observed across healthy donors. TCRB CDR3s were moderately but significantly shorter in Type 1 diabetes patients in all four CD4+ subsets. A pattern of fewer insertions and more deletions at VDJ junctions was seen in type 1 diabetes patients.

This receptor was identified in a man aged 25 to 40 with type 1 diabetes. The chain combines TRBV5-5 with TRBJ1-6; 11 nucleotides match TRBD1. The source material was central memory CD4+ T cells from blood. CDR3 sequence (DNA): TGTGCCAGCAGCCCGGACAGGGGGCTTAATTCACCCCTCCACTTT. This sequence encodes CASSPDRGLNSPLHF.